The clone carrying this T cell receptor (beta chain) was seen a few times. Its antigen remains unidentified. This record belongs to a study of cytomegalovirus exposure and HLA in healthy donors. Study summary: Unique TCRs from HLA-typed donors, around 93 million of them, were held in an early data release.

The PCR made use of 60 Vbeta and 13 Jbeta primers. Sequencing was performed with immunoSEQ multiplex PCR; in TCRdb, only in-frame clones are kept and a portion is missing. The sample includes 95,000 to 100,000 clones, 65% to 85% seen only once; the top ten take 1.5% to 2%. Study results and caveats: Later analysis showed most CMV-associated TCR beta chains appearing HLA-restricted. Roughly uniform sequencing depth across donors was assumed, possibly incorrectly.

This CDR3 spans 12 amino acids. Germline values: CDR1 GTSNPN, CDR2 SVGIG (reference sequence). The V and J ends lost 2 bases and 5 bases respectively, with 6 bases between them. Material for sequencing was PBMCs. The source is a woman between 40 and 55 years old in good health and CMV-seronegative. The chain employs TRBV30 and TRBJ2-2, with D perhaps TRBD1 (5 bases). CDR3 in DNA: TGTGCCTGGAGTAAGGGGACCGGGGAGCTGTTTTTT. Protein sequence: CAWSKGTGELFF.